A selection of T cell receptor beta chains follows, all from one sample in a study of vaccination and CD4 T cells after COVID-19. TCRdb passed the PCR reads through MiXCR, listing each CDR3 protein once. The data contain around 10,000 distinct CDR3 sequences, 65% to 75% of them singletons. The antigens of these receptors remain unknown. Material: CD4+ T cells from blood, cultured in vitro. The receptors here all came from a human donor who had recovered from COVID-19. Both conserved end residues are part of each CDR3. Each record gives: clone size, D gene, V gene, J gene, CDR3 DNA, CDR3 protein. The D gene is left open where the match is weak. Expanded clones are given a class, and other clones once, few, many or no size at all.

>-|TRBD1|TRBV7-3|TRBJ1-1
TGTGCCAGCAGCCCGGGACAGGGGAGCACTGAAGCTTTCTTT
CASSPGQGSTEAFF
>-|TRBD1|TRBV20-1|TRBJ2-5
TGCAGTGCTAGGGGACAGGAAAGTGGAGAGACCCAGTACTTC
CSARGQESGETQYF
>few|-|TRBV2|TRBJ2-7
TGTGCCAGTAGTCGCCGCTCCCTGTGGAGCGGCTACGAGCAGTACTTC
CASSRRSLWSGYEQYF
>once|TRBD1|TRBV5-5|TRBJ1-5
TGTGCCAGCAGCTTGGGAGGACAGGGCCATCAGCCCCAGCATTTT
CASSLGGQGHQPQHF
>few|-|TRBV2|TRBJ2-2
TGTGCCAGCAGCGAGACAGGAGTTAGATTAAACACCGGGGAGCTGTTTTTT
CASSETGVRLNTGELFF
>-|-|TRBV7-2|TRBJ2-5
TGTGCCAGCAGCCCGAGAGCCGGGACGAAGTCTGAGACCCAGTACTTC
CASSPRAGTKSETQYF
>few|TRBD1|TRBV19|TRBJ2-2
TGTGCCAGTAACGGACAGGGGCCCACCGGGGAGCTGTTTTTT
CASNGQGPTGELFF
>-|TRBD2|TRBV20-1|TRBJ2-7
TGCAGTGCTAGATCGCTAGCGGGGGGCCACGAGCAGTACTTC
CSARSLAGGHEQYF
>-|-|TRBV19|TRBJ2-2
TGTGCCAGTAGTAAACAGGGTTCGTTTGCCGGGGAGCTGTTTTTT
CASSKQGSFAGELFF
>-|TRBD2|TRBV28|TRBJ2-1
TGTGCCAGCAGTAGGACAGCGGGAGCCTTCTCCTACAATGAGCAGTTCTTC
CASSRTAGAFSYNEQFF
>-|-|TRBV24-1|TRBJ1-1
TGTGCCACCAGTGCGGGCAGGGTAGCTTTCTTT
CATSAGRVAFF
>-|-|TRBV4-3|TRBJ2-7
TGCGCCAGCAGCCAAGATCGGGCGGCCTCCTACGAGCAGTACTTC
CASSQDRAASYEQYF
>-|TRBD1|TRBV19|TRBJ2-3
TGTGCCACTTCGGACAGGGTGGGAACAGATACGCAGTATTTT
CATSDRVGTDTQYF
>-|-|TRBV12-3/TRBV12-4|TRBJ1-2
TGTGCCAGCAGTCGTACAGGGAGAAACTATGGCTACACCTTC
CASSRTGRNYGYTF
>-|TRBD2|TRBV2|TRBJ2-5
TGTGCCAGCAGTGGGGTAGCGGGGGTGCAAGAGACCCAGTACTTC
CASSGVAGVQETQYF
>once|TRBD2|TRBV7-2|TRBJ2-3
TGTGCCAGCAGCCAGGGAGGGAGTGTCGCAGATACGCAGTATTTT
CASSQGGSVADTQYF
>-|-|TRBV6-5|TRBJ2-6
TGTGCCAGCAGTTACTCCGGGCTTACTGGGGCCAACGTCCTGACTTTC
CASSYSGLTGANVLTF
>-|TRBD2|TRBV20-1|TRBJ2-5
TGCAGTGCTAGAGCCCTAGCGGGGGCGGCTGAGACCCAGTACTTC
CSARALAGAAETQYF
>large|TRBD1|TRBV19|TRBJ1-5
TGTGCCACCCGACAGGGTGGCAATCAGCCCCAGCATTTT
CATRQGGNQPQHF
>-|TRBD1|TRBV5-5|TRBJ1-5
TGTGCCAGCAGCCCGCCAGGGGGCCAGCCCCAGCATTTT
CASSPPGGQPQHF
>-|TRBD1|TRBV7-9|TRBJ1-4
TGTGCCAGCAGCCCCGGGACAGGGAATGAAAAACTGTTTTTT
CASSPGTGNEKLFF
>-|-|TRBV5-1|TRBJ1-6
TGCGCCAGCAGCTTGTCGAGCTCCTATAATTCACCCCTCCACTTT
CASSLSSSYNSPLHF
>once|TRBD2|TRBV7-8|TRBJ2-7
TGTGCCAGCAGCCGACTAGCGGGAGTTACCTACGAGCAGTACTTC
CASSRLAGVTYEQYF
>-|TRBD1|TRBV7-3|TRBJ2-5
TGTGCCAGCAGCTTAACGCCCGACAGGGTAGAGACCCAGTACTTC
CASSLTPDRVETQYF
>few|-|TRBV7-8|TRBJ1-1
TGTGCCAGCAGCTTAGAACAGCGGGGGGCGAGCACTGAAGCTTTCTTT
CASSLEQRGASTEAFF
>-|-|TRBV11-3|TRBJ2-3
TGTGCCAGCAGCTTAGGGCGGATAACAGATACGCAGTATTTT
CASSLGRITDTQYF
>-|-|TRBV2|TRBJ2-1
TGTGCCAGCAGTGTCCTCAATGAGCAGTTCTTC
CASSVLNEQFF
>-|TRBD2|TRBV7-9|TRBJ2-3
TGTGCCAGCAGCTTGAGCCTAGCGGGAACATCGGATACGCAGTATTTT
CASSLSLAGTSDTQYF
>few|-|TRBV12-3/TRBV12-4|TRBJ2-2
TGTGCCAGCAGTTTAGTCAGGTGGACCGGGGAGCTGTTTTTT
CASSLVRWTGELFF
>-|-|TRBV7-3|TRBJ2-5
TGTGCCAGCAGCCCAACGGGCCTCCAAGAGACCCAGTACTTC
CASSPTGLQETQYF
>-|TRBD1|TRBV6-1|TRBJ1-1
TGTGCCAGCAGACGTCCCGGGACAGGGGAAGCTTTCTTT
CASRRPGTGEAFF
>few|-|TRBV11-2|TRBJ1-6
TGTGCCAGCAGCCATGGGGCGGGGCGGGATAATTCACCCCTCCACTTT
CASSHGAGRDNSPLHF
>-|-|TRBV20-1|TRBJ1-2
TGCAGTGCTAGAGACTGGACAGACTATGGCTACACCTTC
CSARDWTDYGYTF
>-|TRBD1|TRBV12-3/TRBV12-4|TRBJ2-7
TGTGCCAGCAGTGGCCTTACAAGGACAGGGCACGAGCAGTACTTC
CASSGLTRTGHEQYF
>-|-|TRBV12-3/TRBV12-4|TRBJ1-4
TGTGCCAGCAGTCCTATTTCCGACATGCGCGGGGGAAAACTGTTTTTT
CASSPISDMRGGKLFF
>-|TRBD2|TRBV20-1|TRBJ2-7
TGCAGTGCTTACCCGTTAGCGGGAGGGATCTCCTACGAGCAGTACTTC
CSAYPLAGGISYEQYF
>medium-sized|TRBD1|TRBV6-4|TRBJ1-2
TGTGCCAGTCATGGGACAGGGGGCTTTGGCTACACCTTC
CASHGTGGFGYTF
>-|-|TRBV20-1|TRBJ2-7
TGCAGTGCTCTAGACAGGAGGGGCTCCTACGAGCAGTACTTC
CSALDRRGSYEQYF
>-|-|TRBV5-4|TRBJ1-6
TGTGCCAGCAGCTTGGACAGGGTGGGAGGTAATTCACCCCTCCACTTT
CASSLDRVGGNSPLHF
>-|-|TRBV28|TRBJ2-7
TGTGCCAGCAGTCGCGCGGGGAGCAGGGTTGGGGAGCAGTACTTC
CASSRAGSRVGEQYF
>-|-|TRBV30|TRBJ1-4
TGTGCCTGGAGTTCTGGACAGCTTAATGAAAAACTGTTTTTT
CAWSSGQLNEKLFF
>-|-|TRBV2|TRBJ1-4
TGTGCCAACGGAGTTCCTGCAACTAATGAAAAACTGTTTTTT
CANGVPATNEKLFF
>few|TRBD1|TRBV28|TRBJ1-6
TGTGCCAGCAGTGACTCTCGGGGACAGGGATTTTATAATTCACCCCTCCACTTT
CASSDSRGQGFYNSPLHF